A single TCR beta chain is shown here with its context. The antigen remains undetermined. This entry is derived from a study of hypomethylating agent response in myelodysplastic syndrome. Turning to the study itself: Of roughly 10 patients, about 5 carried TET2, the most frequent mutation. Of these patients, roughly 6 responded (complete response or hematologic improvement) and about five did not.

Assay used: immunoSEQ multiplex PCR; TCRdb lists only in-frame clones, some missing. This table holds 1,000 to 1,500 clones, over 75% found once. The germline V gene has CDR1 SGHNT and CDR2 YYREEE (reference sequence). V was clipped by 0 bases and J by 7 bases, with 14 bases between them. This CDR3 has 15 amino acids. Regarding the study as a whole: Control donors' ages did not match those of MDS patients. Across all patients and within response groups, hypomethylating treatment left richness, diversity and clonality without significant change.

Here the sequenced sample was bone marrow, taken before or after starting hypomethylating agent treatment for myelodysplastic syndrome (not recorded which). The origin of this receptor is a human donor with myelodysplastic syndrome. The chain links TRBV5-4 to TRBJ2-1; D possibly corresponds to TRBD1 (6 bases). The CDR3 region is CASSLDRAYMNEQFF. CDR3 nucleotide sequence: TGTGCCAGCAGCTTGGACAGGGCGTATATGAATGAGCAGTTCTTC.